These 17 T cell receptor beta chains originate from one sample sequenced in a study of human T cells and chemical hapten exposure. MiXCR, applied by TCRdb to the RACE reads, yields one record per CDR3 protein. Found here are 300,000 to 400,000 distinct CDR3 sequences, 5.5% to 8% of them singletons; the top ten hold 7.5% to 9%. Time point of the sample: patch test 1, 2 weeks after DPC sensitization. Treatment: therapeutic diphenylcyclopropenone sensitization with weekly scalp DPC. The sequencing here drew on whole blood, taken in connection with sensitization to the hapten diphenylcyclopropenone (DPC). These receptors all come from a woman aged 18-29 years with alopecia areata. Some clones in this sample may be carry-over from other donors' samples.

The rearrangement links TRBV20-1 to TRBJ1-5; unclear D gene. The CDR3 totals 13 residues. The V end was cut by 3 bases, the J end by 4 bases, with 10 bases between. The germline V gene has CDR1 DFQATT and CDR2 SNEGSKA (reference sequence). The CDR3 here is CSAREARNQPQHF. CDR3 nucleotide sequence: TGCAGTGCTAGGGAGGCCAGGAATCAGCCCCAGCATTTT.

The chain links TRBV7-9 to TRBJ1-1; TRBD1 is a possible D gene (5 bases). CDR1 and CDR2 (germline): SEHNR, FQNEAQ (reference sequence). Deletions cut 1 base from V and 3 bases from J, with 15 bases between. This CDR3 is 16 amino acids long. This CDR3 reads CASSLEGPMPDTEAFF. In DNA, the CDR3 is TGTGCCAGCAGCTTAGAGGGACCCATGCCGGACACTGAAGCTTTCTTT.

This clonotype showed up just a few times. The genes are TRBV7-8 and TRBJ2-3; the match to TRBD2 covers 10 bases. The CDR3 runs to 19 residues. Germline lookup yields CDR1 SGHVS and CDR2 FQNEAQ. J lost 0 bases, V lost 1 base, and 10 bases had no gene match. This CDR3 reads CASSLVAWTSGTSTDTQYF. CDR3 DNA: TGTGCCAGCAGCTTAGTAGCCTGGACTAGCGGAACTAGCACAGATACGCAGTATTTT.

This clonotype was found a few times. CDR3 loop: CASSLGRTNYGYTF. The CDR3 nucleotides are TGTGCCAGCAGCTTAGGACGGACGAACTATGGCTACACCTTC. The V and J genes are TRBV7-2 and TRBJ1-2, with D uncertain. The V and J ends lost 1 base and 2 bases respectively, with 8 bases between them. The CDR3 runs to 14 residues. The germline V gene has CDR1 SGHTA and CDR2 FQGNSA.

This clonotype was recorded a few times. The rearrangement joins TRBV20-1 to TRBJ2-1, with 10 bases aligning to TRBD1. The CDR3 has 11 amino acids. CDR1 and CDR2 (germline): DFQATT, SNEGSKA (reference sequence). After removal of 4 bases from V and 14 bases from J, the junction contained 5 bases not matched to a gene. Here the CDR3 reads CSATQGTGEFF. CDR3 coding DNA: TGCAGTGCTACCCAAGGGACAGGGGAGTTCTTC.

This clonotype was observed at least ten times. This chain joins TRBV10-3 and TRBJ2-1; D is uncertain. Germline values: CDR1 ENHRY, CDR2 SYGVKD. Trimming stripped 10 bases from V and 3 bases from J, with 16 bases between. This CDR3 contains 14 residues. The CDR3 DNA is TGTGCCACGCTACAAGGTCTTCTCTACAATGAGCAGTTCTTC. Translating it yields CATLQGLLYNEQFF.

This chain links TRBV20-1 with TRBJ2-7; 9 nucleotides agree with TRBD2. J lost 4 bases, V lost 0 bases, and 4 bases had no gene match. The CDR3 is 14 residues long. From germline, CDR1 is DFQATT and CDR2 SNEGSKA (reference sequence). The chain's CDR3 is CSARDQTSGYEQYF. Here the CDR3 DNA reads TGCAGTGCTAGAGATCAAACTAGCGGGTACGAGCAGTACTTC.

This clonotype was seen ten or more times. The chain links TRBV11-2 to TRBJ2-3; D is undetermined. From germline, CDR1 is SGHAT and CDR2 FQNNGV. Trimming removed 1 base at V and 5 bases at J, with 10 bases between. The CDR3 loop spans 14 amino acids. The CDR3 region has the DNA TGTGCCAGCAGCTTAGCCAGGTTGGGAGATACGCAGTATTTT. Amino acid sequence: CASSLARLGDTQYF.

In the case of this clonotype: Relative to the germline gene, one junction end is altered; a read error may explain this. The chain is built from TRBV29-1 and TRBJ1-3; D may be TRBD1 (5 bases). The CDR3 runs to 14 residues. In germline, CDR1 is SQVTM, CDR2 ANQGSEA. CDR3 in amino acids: CSALGVVNGNTINF. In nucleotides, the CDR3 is TGCAGCGCTCTAGGGGTTGTGAATGGAAACACCATAAATTTT.

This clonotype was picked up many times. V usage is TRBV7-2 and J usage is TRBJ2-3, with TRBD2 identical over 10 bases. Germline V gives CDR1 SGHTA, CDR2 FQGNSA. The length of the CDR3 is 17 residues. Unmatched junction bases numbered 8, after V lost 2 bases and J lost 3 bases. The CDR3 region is CASSLFGSGGRTDTQYF. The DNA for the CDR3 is TGTGCCAGCAGCTTATTTGGTAGCGGGGGGAGGACAGATACGCAGTATTTT.

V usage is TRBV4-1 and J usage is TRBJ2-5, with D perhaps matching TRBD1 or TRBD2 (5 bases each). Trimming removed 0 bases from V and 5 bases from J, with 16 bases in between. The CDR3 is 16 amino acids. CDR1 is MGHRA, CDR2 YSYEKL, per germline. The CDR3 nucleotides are TGCGCCAGCAGCCAAGATAGGGCAGGGACGCCGGAGACCCAGTACTTC. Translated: CASSQDRAGTPETQYF.

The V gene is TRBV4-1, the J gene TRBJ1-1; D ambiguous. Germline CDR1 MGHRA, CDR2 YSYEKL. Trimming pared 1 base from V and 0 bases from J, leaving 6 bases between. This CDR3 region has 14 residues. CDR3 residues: CASSQVLMNTEAFF. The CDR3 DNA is TGCGCCAGCAGCCAAGTCCTCATGAACACTGAAGCTTTCTTT.

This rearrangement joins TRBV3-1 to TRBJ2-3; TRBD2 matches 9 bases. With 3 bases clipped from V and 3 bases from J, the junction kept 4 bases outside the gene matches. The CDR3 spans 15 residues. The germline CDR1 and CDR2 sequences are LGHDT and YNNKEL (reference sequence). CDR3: CASSHLSGGTDTQYF. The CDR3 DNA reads TGTGCCAGCAGCCACCTTAGCGGGGGAACAGATACGCAGTATTTT.

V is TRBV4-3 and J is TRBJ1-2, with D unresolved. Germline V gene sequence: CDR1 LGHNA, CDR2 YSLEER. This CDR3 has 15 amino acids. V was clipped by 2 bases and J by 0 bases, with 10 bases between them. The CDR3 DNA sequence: TGCGCCAGCAGCCAAATTGGCACCCCTAACTATGGCTACACCTTC. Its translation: CASSQIGTPNYGYTF.

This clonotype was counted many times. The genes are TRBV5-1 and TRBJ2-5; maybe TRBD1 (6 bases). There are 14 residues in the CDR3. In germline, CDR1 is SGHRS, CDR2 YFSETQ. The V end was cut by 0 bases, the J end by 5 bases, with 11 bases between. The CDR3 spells CASSLGTVDETQYF. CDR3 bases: TGCGCCAGCAGCTTGGGGACAGTTGATGAGACCCAGTACTTC.

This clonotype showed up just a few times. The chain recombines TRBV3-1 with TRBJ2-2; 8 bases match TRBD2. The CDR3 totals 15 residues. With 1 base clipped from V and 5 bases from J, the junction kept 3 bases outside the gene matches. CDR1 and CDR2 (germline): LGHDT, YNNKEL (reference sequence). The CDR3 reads CASSQVLAGTGELFF. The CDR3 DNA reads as TGTGCCAGCAGCCAAGTGCTAGCGGGTACCGGGGAGCTGTTTTTT. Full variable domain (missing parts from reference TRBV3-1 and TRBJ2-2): DTAVSQTPKYLVTQMGNDKSIKCEQNLGHDTMYWYKQDSKKFLKIMFSYNNKELIINETVPNRFSPKSPDKAHLNLHINSLELGDSAVYFCASSQVLAGTGELFFGEGSRLTVL.

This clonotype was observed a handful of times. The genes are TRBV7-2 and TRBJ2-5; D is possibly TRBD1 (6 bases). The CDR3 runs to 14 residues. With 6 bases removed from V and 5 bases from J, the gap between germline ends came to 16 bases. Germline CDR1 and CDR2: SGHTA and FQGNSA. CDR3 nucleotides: TGTGCCAGCAGACAGAATGGGGGCGGGGAGACCCAGTACTTC. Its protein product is CASRQNGGGETQYF.